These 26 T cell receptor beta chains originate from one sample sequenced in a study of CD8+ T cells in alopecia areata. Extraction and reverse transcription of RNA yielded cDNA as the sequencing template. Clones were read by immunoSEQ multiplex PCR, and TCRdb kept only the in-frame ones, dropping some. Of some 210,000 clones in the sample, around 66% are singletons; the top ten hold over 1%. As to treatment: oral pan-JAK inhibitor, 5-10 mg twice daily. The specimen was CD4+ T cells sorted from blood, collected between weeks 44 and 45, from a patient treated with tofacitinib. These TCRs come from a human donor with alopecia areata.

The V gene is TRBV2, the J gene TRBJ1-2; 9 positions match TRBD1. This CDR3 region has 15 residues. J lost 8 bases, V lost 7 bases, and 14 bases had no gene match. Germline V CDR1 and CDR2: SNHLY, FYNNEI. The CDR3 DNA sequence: TGTGCCAGCAAGAGGGCCGGGACAGGGAAGGGAGGCTACACCTTC. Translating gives CASKRAGTGKGGYTF.

CDR3 loop: CASSRTQTGTYEQYF. DNA for the CDR3: TGTGCCAGCAGTCGAACCCAGACAGGGACCTACGAGCAGTACTTC. The chain recombines TRBV7-6 with TRBJ2-7; 7 bases line up with TRBD1. The CDR3 contains 15 residues. Germline V CDR1 and CDR2: SGHVS, FNYEAQ. Trimming cost V 6 bases and J 2 bases; bases outside gene matches: 10.

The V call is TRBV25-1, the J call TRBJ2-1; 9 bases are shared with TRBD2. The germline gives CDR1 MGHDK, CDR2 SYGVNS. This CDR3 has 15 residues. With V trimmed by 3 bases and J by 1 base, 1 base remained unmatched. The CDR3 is CASSEAGGSYNEQFF. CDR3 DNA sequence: TGTGCCAGCAGTGAGGCGGGGGGGTCCTACAATGAGCAGTTCTTC.

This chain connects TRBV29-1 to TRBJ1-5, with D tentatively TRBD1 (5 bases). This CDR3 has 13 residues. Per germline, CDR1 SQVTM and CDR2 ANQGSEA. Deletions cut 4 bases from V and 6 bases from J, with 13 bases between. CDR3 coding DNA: TGCAGCGTTGGTCAGGGCATTGGTCAGCCCCAGCATTTT. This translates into CSVGQGIGQPQHF.

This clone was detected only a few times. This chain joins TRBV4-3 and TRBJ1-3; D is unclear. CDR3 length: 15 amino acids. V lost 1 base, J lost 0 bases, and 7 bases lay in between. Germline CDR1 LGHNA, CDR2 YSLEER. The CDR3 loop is CASSQVGGSGNTIYF. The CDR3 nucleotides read TGCGCCAGCAGCCAAGTCGGTGGCTCTGGAAACACCATATATTTT.

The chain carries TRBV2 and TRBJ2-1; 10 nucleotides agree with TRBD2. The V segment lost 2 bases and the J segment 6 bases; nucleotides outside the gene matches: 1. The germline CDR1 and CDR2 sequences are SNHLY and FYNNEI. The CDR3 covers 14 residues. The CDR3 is CASSERLAGNEQFF. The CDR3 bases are TGTGCCAGCAGTGAAAGACTAGCGGGCAATGAGCAGTTCTTC.

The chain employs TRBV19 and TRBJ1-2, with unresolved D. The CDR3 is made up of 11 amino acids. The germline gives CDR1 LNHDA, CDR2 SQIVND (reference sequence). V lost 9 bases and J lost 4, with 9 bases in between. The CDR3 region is CASSRTYGYTF. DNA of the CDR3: TGTGCCAGCTCCAGGACCTATGGCTACACCTTC.

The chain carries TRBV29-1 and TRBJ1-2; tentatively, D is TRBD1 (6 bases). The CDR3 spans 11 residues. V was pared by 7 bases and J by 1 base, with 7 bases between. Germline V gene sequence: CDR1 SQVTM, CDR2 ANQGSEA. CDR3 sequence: CSDRDNYGYTF. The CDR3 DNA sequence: TGCAGCGACAGGGATAACTATGGCTACACCTTC.

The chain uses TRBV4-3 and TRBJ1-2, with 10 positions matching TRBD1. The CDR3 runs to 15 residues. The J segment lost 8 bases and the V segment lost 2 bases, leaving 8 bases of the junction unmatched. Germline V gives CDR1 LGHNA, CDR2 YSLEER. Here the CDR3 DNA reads TGCGCCAGCAGCCAATCAACCGGGACAGGGGAGGGCTACACCTTC. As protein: CASSQSTGTGEGYTF.

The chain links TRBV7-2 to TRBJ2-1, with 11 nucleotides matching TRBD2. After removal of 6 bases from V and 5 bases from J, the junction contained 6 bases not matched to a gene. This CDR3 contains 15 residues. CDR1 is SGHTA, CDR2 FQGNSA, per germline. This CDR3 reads CASRYTSGGNNEQFF. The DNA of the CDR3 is TGTGCCAGCAGGTACACTAGCGGGGGAAACAATGAGCAGTTCTTC.

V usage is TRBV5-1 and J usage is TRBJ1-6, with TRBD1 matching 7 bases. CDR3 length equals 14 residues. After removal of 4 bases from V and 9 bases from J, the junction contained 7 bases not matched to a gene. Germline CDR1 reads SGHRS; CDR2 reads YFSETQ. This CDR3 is CASSGTGVGSPLHF. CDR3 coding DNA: TGCGCCAGCAGCGGAACAGGGGTTGGTTCACCCCTCCACTTT.

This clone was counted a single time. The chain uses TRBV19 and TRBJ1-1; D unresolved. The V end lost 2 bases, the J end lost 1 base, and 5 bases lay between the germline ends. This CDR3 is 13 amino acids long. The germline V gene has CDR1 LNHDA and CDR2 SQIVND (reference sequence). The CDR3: CASSITANTEAFF. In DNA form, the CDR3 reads TGTGCCAGTAGTATAACAGCGAACACTGAAGCTTTCTTT.

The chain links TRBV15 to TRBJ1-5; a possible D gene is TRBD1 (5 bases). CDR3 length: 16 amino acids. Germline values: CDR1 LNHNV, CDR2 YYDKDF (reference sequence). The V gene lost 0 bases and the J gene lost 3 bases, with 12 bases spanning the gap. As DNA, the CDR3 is TGTGCCACCAGCAGAGATCGAGGGACTAACAATCAGCCCCAGCATTTT. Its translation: CATSRDRGTNNQPQHF.

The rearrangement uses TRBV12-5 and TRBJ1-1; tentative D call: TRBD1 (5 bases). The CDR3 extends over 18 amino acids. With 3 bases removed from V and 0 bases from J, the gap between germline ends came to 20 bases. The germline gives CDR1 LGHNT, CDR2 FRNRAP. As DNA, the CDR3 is TGTGCTAGTGGTTTCCTTAACGGGACGCGCCACATGAACACTGAAGCTTTCTTT. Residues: CASGFLNGTRHMNTEAFF.

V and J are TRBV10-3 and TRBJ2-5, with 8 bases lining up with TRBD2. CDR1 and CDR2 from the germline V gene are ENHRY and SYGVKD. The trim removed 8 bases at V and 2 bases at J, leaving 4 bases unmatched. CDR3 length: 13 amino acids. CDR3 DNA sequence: TGTGCCATCTCTCCGGGGGGGCAAGAGACCCAGTACTTC. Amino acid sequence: CAISPGGQETQYF.

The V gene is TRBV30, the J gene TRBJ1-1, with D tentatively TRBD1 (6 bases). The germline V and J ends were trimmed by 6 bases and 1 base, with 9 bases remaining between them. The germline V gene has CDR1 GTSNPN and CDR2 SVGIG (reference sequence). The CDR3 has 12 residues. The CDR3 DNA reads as TGTGCCTGCGACAGGAGGAACACTGAAGCTTTCTTT. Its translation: CACDRRNTEAFF.

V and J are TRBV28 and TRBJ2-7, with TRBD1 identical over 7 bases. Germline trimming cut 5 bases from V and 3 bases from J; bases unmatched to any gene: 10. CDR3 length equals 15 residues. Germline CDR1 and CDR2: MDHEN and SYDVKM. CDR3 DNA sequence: TGTGCCAGCAGTCTCCGCCACAGGGGCAACTACGAGCAGTACTTC. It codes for CASSLRHRGNYEQYF.

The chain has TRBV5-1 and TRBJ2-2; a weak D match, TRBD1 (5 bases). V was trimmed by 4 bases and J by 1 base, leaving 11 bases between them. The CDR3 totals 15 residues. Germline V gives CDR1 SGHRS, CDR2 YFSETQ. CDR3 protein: CASSGAARNTGELFF. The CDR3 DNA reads TGCGCCAGCAGCGGGGCAGCCAGGAACACCGGGGAGCTGTTTTTT.

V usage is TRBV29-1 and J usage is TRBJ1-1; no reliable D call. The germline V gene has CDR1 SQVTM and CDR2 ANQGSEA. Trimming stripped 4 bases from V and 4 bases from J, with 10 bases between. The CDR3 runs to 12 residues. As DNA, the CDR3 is TGCAGCGTTGCGGGCAGGCTCACTGAAGCTTTCTTT. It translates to CSVAGRLTEAFF.

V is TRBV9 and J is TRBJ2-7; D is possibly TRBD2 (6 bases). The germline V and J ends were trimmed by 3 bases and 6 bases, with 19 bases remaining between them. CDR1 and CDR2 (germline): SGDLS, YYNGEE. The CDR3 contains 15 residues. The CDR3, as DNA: TGTGCCAGCAGCGCAGCCCTCGCTAGCGAAAGCGAGCAGTACTTC. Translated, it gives CASSAALASESEQYF.

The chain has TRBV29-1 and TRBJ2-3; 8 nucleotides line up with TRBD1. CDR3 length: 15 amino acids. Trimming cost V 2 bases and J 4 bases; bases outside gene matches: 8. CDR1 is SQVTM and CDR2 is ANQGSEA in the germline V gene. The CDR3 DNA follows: TGCAGCGTTGAAACACCAACAGGGGGTGCAGATACGCAGTATTTT. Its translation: CSVETPTGGADTQYF.

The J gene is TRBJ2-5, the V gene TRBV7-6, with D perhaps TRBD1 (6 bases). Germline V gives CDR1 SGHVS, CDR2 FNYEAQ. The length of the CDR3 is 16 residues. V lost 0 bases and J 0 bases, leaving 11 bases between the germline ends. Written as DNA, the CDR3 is TGTGCCAGCAGCTTAGCGGTGGGGGACAACCAAGAGACCCAGTACTTC. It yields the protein CASSLAVGDNQETQYF. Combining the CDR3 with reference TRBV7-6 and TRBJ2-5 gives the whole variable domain GAGVSQSPRYKVTKRGQDVALRCDPISGHVSLYWYRQALGQGPEFLTYFNYEAQQDKSGLPNDRFSAERPEGSISTLTIQRTEQRDSAMYRCASSLAVGDNQETQYFGPGTRLLVL.

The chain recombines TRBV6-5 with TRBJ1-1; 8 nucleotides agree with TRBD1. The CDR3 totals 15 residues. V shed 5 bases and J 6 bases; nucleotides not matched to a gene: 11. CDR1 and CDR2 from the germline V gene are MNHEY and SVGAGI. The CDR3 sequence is CASSGLMPGQAEAFF. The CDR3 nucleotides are TGTGCCAGCAGTGGACTAATGCCGGGACAGGCTGAAGCTTTCTTT.

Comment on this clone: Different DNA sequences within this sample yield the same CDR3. The CDR3 region has the DNA TGCGCCAGCAGCTTGGGTCAAATAAGTGGCTACACCTTC. It yields the protein CASSLGQISGYTF. The rearrangement joins TRBV5-1 to TRBJ1-2; D uncertain. This CDR3 spans 13 amino acids. The V end was cut by 0 bases, the J end by 7 bases, with 10 bases between. The V gene's germline CDR1 is SGHRS and CDR2 YFSETQ.

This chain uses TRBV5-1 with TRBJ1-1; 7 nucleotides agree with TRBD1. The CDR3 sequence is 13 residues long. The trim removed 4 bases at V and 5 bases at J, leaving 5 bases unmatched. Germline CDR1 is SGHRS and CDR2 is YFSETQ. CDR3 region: CASSRQGETEAFF. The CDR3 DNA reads TGCGCCAGCAGCCGACAGGGTGAAACTGAAGCTTTCTTT.

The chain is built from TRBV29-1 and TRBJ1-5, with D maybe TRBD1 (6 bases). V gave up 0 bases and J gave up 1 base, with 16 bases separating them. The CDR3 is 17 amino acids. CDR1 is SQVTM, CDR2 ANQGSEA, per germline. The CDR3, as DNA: TGCAGCGTTGAAGAAGGACAGCCACCCTTGAGCAATCAGCCCCAGCATTTT. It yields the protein CSVEEGQPPLSNQPQHF.